This T cell receptor beta chain came from a study of cytomegalovirus exposure and HLA in healthy donors. Findings and limits, study-wide: A list of about 160 TCR beta chains associated with cytomegalovirus was given. Most of the TCR beta V segments (in an earlier analysis) were productive either about 87% or about 30% of the time. A missense DCLRE1C variant was associated with V- and J-gene trimming of TCR beta chains in a later analysis, and an independent cohort replicated the association.

PCR amplification relied on 60 Vbeta primers (plus 13 Jbeta primers). Per the study methods: An analysis that came later counted 80 million or so unique TCR beta chains, approximately 11 million shared. TCRdb keeps only in-frame clones here, not all; method: immunoSEQ multiplex PCR. That table gives V, J and clone size, and the DNA gave D and trimming. This table has some 67,000 clones, 80% to 90% appearing once. V was shortened by 1 base and J by 6 bases, with 6 bases between the two germline ends. The CDR3 consists of 13 residues. CDR1 SGHTA and CDR2 FQGNSA come from the germline V gene. As for this clone: Its antigen is unidentified.

This clonotype originated in a woman in her twenties or thirties in good health and CMV-seronegative. Sequenced material: PBMCs. The V call is TRBV7-2, the J call TRBJ2-2, with D possibly matching TRBD2 (6 bases). CDR3 nucleotide sequence: TGTGCCAGCAGCTTAGGGGGGGCCGGGGAGCTGTTTTTT. The encoded protein is CASSLGGAGELFF.